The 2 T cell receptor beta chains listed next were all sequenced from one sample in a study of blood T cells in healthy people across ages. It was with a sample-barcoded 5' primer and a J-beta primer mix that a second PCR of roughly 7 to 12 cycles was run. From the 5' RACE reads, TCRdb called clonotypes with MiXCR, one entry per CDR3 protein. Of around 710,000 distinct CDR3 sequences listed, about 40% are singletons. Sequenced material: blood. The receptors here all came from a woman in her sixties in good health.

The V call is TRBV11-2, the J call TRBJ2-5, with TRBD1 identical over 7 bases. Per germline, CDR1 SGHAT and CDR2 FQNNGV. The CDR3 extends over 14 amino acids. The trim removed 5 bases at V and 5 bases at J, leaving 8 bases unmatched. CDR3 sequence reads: CASSTRDRVETQYF. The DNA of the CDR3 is TGTGCCAGCAGCACCCGGGACAGAGTGGAGACCCAGTACTTC.

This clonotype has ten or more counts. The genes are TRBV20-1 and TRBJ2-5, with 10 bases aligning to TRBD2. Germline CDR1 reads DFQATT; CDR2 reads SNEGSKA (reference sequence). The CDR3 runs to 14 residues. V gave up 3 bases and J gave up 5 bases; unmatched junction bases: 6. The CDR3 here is CSASLAGGTETQYF. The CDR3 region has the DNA TGCAGTGCTAGCTTAGCGGGGGGAACGGAGACCCAGTACTTC.